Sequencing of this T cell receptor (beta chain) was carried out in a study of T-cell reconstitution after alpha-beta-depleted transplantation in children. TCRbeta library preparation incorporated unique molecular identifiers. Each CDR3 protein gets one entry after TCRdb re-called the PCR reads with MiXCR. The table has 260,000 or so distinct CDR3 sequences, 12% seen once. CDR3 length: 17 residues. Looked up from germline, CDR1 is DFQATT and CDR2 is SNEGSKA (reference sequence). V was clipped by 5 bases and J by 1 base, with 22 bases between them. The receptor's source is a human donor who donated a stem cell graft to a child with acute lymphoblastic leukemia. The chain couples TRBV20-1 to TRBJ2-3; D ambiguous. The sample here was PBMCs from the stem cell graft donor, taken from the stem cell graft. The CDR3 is CSASDFSGSSGTDTQYF. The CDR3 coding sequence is TGCAGTGCTTCCGACTTCTCAGGATCTTCGGGCACAGATACGCAGTATTTT.